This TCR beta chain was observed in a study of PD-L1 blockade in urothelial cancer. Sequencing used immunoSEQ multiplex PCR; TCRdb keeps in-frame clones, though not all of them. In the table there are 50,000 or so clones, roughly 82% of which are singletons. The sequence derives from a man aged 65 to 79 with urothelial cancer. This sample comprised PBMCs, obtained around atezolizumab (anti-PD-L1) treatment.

CDR3 in amino acids: CASARTPQSGTGELFF. The CDR3 DNA reads as TGTGCCAGCGCCAGAACCCCACAGTCCGGCACCGGGGAGCTGTTTTTT. The rearrangement uses TRBV5-4 and TRBJ2-2, with D hard to call. Per the germline V gene, CDR1 is SGHNT and CDR2 is YYREEE (reference sequence). Between the trimmed V and J ends, which lost 7 bases and 4 bases, there was a span of 20 bases. The CDR3 runs 16 residues.